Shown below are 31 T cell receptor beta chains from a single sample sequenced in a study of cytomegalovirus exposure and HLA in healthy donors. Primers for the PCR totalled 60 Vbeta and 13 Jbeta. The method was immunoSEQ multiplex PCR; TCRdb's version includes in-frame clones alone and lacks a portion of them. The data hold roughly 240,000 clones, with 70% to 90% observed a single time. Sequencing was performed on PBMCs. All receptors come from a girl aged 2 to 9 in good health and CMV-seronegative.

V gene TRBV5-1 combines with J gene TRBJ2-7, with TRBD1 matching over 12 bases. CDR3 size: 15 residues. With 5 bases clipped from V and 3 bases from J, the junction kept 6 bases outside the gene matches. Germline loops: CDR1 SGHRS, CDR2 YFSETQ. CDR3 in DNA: TGCGCCAGCAGGGTGGGACAGGGGGCTTTCTACGAGCAGTACTTC. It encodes CASRVGQGAFYEQYF.

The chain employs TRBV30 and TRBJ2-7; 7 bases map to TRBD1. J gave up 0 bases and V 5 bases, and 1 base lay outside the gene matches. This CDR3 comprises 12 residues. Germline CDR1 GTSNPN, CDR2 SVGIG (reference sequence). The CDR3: CAWGQDSYEQYF. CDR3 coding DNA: TGTGCCTGGGGACAGGACTCCTACGAGCAGTACTTC.

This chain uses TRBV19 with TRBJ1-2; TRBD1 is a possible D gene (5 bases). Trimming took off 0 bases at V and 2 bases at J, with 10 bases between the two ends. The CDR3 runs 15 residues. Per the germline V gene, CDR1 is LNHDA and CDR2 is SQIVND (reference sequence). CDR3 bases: TGTGCCAGTAGTATAGATCCGGAGGGGAACTATGGCTACACCTTC. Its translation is CASSIDPEGNYGYTF.

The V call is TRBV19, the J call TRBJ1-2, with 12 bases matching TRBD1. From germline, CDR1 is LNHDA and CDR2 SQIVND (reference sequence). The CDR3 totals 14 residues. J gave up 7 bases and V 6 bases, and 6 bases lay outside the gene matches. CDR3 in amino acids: CASRFWDRGLGYTF. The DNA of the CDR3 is TGTGCCAGTAGGTTCTGGGACAGGGGGCTTGGCTACACCTTC.

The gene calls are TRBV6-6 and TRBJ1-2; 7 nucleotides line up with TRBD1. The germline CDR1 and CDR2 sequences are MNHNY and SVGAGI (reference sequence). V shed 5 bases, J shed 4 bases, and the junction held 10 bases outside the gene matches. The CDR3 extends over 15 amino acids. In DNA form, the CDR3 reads TGTGCCAGCAGTCGGCCCGGACAGGAGGGCTATGGCTACACCTTC. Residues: CASSRPGQEGYGYTF.

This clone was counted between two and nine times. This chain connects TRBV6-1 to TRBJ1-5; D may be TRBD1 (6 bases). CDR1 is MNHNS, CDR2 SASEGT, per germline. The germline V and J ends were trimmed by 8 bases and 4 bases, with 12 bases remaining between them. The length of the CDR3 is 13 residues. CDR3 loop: CASGQLTNQPQHF. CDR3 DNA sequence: TGTGCCAGCGGACAGCTAACTAATCAGCCCCAGCATTTT.

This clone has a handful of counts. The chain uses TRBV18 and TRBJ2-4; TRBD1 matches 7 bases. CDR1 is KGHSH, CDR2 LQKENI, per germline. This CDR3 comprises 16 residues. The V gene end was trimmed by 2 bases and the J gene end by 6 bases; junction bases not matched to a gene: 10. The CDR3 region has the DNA TGTGCCAGCTCACCATCCCAAGGGACAGCTAGAAACATTCAGTACTTC. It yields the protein CASSPSQGTARNIQYF.

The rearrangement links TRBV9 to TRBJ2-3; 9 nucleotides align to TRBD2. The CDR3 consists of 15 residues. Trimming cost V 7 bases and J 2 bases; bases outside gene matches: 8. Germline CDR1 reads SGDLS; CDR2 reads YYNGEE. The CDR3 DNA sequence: TGTGCCAGCTCGGCGGTAGCGGGGGACACAGATACGCAGTATTTT. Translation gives CASSAVAGDTDTQYF.

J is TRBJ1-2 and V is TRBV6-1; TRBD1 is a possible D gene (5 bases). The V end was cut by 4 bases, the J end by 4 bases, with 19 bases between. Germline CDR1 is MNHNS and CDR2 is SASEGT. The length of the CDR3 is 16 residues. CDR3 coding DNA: TGTGCCAGCAGTGCCCTTACGGGGGGTCGGTTCTATGGCTACACCTTC. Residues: CASSALTGGRFYGYTF.

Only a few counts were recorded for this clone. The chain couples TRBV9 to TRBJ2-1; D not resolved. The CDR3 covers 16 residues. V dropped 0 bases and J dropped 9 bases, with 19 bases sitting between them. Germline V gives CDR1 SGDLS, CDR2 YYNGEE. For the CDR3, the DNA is TGTGCCAGCAGCGTAGCGACGTCGGATCCGAGGAGTGAGCAGTTCTTC. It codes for CASSVATSDPRSEQFF.

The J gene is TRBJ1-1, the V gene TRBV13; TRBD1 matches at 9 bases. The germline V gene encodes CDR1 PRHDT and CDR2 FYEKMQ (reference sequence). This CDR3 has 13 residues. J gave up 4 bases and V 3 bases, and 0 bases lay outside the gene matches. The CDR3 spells CASSLTGGTEAFF. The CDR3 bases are TGTGCCAGCAGCTTGACAGGGGGCACTGAAGCTTTCTTT.

The CDR3 reads CASSGDWGGSSYNEQFF. In nucleotides, the CDR3 is TGTGCCAGTAGTGGGGATTGGGGGGGGAGCTCCTACAATGAGCAGTTCTTC. The V call is TRBV19, the J call TRBJ2-1; TRBD2 matches 7 bases. In germline, CDR1 is LNHDA, CDR2 SQIVND (reference sequence). The V and J ends lost 5 bases and 0 bases, in that order; junction bases with no gene match: 10. The CDR3 contains 17 residues.

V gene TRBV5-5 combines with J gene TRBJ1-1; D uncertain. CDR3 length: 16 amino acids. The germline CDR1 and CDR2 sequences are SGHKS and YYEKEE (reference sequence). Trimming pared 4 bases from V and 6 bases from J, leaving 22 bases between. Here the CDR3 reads CASSLPAGPGDPEAFF. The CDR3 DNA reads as TGTGCCAGCAGCCTCCCCGCGGGCCCGGGCGACCCTGAAGCTTTCTTT.

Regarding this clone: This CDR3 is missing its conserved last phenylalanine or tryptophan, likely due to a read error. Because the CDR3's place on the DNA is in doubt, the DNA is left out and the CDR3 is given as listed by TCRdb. CDR3 amino acids: CASSENVGRGRPA. V is TRBV2 and J is TRBJ1-4; the table's TRBD1 call for D was not verified on the DNA. The CDR3 is 13 residues long, ends included. The V gene's germline CDR1 is SNHLY and CDR2 FYNNEI.

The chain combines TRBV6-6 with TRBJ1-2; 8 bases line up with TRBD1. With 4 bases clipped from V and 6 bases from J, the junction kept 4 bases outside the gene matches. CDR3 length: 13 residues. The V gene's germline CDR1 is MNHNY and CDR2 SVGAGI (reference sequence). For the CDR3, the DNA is TGTGCCAGCAGTTCGGACAGGGCGAATGGCTACACCTTC. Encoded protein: CASSSDRANGYTF.

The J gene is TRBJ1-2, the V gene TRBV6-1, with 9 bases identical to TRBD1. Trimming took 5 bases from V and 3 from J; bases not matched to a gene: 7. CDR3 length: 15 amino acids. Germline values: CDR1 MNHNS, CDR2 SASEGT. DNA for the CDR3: TGTGCCAGCAGTTGGGGGACAGGGCCAGACTATGGCTACACCTTC. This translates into CASSWGTGPDYGYTF.

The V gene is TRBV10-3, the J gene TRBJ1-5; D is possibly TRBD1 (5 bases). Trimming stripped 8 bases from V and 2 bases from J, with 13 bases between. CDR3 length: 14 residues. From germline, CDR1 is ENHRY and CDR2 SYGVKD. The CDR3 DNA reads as TGTGCCATCTGGGACGGGGGGGGCAATCAGCCCCAGCATTTT. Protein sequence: CAIWDGGGNQPQHF.

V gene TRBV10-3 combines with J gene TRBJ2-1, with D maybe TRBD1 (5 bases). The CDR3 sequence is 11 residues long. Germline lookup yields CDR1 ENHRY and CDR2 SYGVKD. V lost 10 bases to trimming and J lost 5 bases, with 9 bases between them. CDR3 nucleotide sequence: TGTGCCACCTCCAGGGACAATGAGCAGTTCTTC. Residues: CATSRDNEQFF.

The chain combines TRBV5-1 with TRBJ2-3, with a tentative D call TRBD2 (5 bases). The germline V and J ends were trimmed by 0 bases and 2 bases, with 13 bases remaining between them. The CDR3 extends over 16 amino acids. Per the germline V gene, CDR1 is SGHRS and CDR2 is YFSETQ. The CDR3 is CASSLVALAHTDTQYF. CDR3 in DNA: TGCGCCAGCAGCTTGGTCGCGCTAGCCCACACAGATACGCAGTATTTT.

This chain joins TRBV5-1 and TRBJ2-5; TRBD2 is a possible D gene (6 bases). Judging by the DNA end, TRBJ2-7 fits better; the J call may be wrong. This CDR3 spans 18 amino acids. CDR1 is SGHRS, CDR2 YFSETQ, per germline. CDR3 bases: TGCGCCAGCAGCCTACATTGGGGACTCACTACTTCGGGTAACGAGCAGTACTTC. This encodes CASSLHWGLTTSGNEQYF.

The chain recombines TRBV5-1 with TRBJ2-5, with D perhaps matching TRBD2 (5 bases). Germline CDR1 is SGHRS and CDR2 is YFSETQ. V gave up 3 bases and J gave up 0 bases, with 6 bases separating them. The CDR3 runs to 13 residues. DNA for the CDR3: TGCGCCAGCAGCTGGGAGTACCAAGAGACCCAGTACTTC. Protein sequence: CASSWEYQETQYF.

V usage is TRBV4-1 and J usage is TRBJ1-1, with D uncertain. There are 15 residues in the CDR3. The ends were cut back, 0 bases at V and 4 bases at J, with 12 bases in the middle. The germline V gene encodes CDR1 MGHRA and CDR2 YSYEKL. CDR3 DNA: TGCGCCAGCAGCCAAGATACAGTGGGCCGCACTGAAGCTTTCTTT. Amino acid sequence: CASSQDTVGRTEAFF.

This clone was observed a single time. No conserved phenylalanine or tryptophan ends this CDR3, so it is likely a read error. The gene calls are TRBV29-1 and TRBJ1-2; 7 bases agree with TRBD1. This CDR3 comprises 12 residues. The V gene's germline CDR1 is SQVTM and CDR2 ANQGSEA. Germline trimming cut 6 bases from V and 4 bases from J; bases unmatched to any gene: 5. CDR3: CSVVGTAYGYTL. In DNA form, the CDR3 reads TGCAGCGTCGTCGGGACAGCCTATGGCTACACCCTC.

The chain's CDR3 is CASSYSTVFTDTQYF. The DNA for the CDR3 is TGTGCCAGCAGCTATTCGACAGTCTTCACAGATACGCAGTATTTT. The V call is TRBV5-4, the J call TRBJ2-3, with a possible D match to TRBD1 (5 bases). V was cut by 3 bases and J by 2 bases, with 13 bases left in between. CDR1 is SGHNT and CDR2 is YYREEE in the germline V gene (reference sequence). CDR3 length: 15 amino acids. Supplemented by reference TRBV5-4 and TRBJ2-3, the full variable domain reads ETGVTQSPTHLIKTRGQQVTLRCSSQSGHNTVSWYQQALGQGPQFIFQYYREEENGRGNFPPRFSGLQFPNYSSELNVNALELDDSALYLCASSYSTVFTDTQYFGPGTRLTVL.

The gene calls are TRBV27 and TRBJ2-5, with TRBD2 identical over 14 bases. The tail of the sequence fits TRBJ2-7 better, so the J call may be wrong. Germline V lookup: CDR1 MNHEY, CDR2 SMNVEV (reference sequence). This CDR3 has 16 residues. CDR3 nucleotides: TGTGCCAGCAGTTTGGGGACTAGCGGGGGACCCTACGAGCAGTACTTC. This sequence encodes CASSLGTSGGPYEQYF.

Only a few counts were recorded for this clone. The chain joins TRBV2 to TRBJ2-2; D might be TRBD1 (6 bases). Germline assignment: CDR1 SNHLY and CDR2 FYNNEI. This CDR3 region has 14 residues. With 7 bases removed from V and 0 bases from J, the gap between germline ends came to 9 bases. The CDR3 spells CASNQGPNTGELFF. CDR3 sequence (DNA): TGTGCCAGCAATCAGGGGCCGAACACCGGGGAGCTGTTTTTT.

CDR3 in DNA: TGTGCCAGCAGCTTAGCGGGGACAGGGGATCGGGAGACCCAGTACTTC. Its translation is CASSLAGTGDRETQYF. The V call is TRBV7-2, the J call TRBJ2-5; TRBD1 matches at 10 bases. V gave up 0 bases and J gave up 5 bases; unmatched junction bases: 6. Per germline, CDR1 SGHTA and CDR2 FQGNSA. There are 16 residues in the CDR3.

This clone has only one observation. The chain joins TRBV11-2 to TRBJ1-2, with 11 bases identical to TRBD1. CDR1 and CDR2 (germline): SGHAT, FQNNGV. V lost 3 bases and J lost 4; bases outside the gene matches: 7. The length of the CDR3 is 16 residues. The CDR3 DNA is TGTGCCAGCAGCTTTGGACAGGGGGCTGGAGGCTATGGCTACACCTTC. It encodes CASSFGQGAGGYGYTF.

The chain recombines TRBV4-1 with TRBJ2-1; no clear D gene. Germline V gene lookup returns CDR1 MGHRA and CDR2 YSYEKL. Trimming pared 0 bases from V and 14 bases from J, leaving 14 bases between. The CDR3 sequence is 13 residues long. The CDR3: CASSQDPELSKFF. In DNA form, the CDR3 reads TGCGCCAGCAGCCAAGATCCCGAACTTAGTAAGTTCTTC.

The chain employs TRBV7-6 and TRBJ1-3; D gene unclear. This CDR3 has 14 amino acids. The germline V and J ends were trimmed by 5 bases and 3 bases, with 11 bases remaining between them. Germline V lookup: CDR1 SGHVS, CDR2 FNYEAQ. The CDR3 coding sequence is TGTGCCAGCAGCCCTAGAGGAGGTGGAAACACCATATATTTT. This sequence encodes CASSPRGGGNTIYF.

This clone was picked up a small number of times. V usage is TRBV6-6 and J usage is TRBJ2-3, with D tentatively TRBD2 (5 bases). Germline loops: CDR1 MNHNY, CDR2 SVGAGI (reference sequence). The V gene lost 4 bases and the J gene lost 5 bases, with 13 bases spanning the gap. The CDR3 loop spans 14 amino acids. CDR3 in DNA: TGTGCCAGCAGTTTGTCTAGCACGCAAGATACGCAGTATTTT. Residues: CASSLSSTQDTQYF.